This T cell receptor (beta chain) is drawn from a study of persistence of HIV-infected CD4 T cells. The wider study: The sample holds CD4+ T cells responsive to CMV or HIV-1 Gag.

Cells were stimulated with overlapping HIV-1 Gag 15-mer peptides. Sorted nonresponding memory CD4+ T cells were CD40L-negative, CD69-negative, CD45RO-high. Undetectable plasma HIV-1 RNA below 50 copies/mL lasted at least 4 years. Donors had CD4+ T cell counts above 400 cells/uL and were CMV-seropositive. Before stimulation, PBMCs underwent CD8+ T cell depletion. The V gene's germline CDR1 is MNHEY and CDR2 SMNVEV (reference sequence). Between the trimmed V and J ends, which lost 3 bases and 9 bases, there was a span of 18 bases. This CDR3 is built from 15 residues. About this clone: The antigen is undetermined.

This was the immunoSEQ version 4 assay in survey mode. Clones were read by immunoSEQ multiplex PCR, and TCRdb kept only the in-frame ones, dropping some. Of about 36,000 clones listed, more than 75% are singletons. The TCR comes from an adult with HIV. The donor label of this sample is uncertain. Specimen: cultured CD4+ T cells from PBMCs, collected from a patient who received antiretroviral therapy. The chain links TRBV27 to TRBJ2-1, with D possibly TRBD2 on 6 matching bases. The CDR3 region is CASSLGLSGDGEQFF. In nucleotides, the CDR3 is TGTGCCAGCAGTTTGGGACTGTCGGGGGACGGTGAGCAGTTCTTC.